One sample yielded the 16 T cell receptor beta chains listed below, sequenced in a study of shared clonotypes between healthy human individuals. Selected positively for CCR7 and CD45RO-negative, naive CD8 cells excluded terminally differentiated effector memory CD45RA+ cells. Sequenced by immunoSEQ multiplex PCR; TCRdb stores in-frame clones only, minus some. The sample has about 680,000 clones; about 92% are singletons. Sequencing was performed on naive CD8+ T cells sorted from blood. The receptors originated from a man between 25 and 39 years old in good health.

V usage is TRBV5-4 and J usage is TRBJ1-1, with a possible D match to TRBD1 (5 bases). With 2 bases removed from V and 2 bases from J, the gap between germline ends came to 10 bases. The CDR3 spans 14 residues. Germline-derived CDR1 and CDR2 are SGHNT and YYREEE (reference sequence). CDR3 in DNA: TGTGCCAGCAGCTTTTGGGGGTTTAACACTGAAGCTTTCTTT. It encodes CASSFWGFNTEAFF.

The chain employs TRBV7-9 and TRBJ2-7; 10 bases line up with TRBD2. V was clipped by 5 bases and J by 5 bases; unmatched bases: 6. CDR1 is SEHNR, CDR2 FQNEAQ, per germline (reference sequence). This CDR3 is 14 amino acids long. CDR3 nucleotide sequence: TGTGCCAGCAGCGGGAGCGGGAGGGCCGACGAGCAGTACTTC. Its protein product is CASSGSGRADEQYF.

The J gene is TRBJ2-1, the V gene TRBV13, with TRBD1 as a possible D gene (6 bases). This CDR3 is 12 amino acids long. Trimming took off 0 bases at V and 10 bases at J, with 7 bases between the two ends. Germline lookup yields CDR1 PRHDT and CDR2 FYEKMQ (reference sequence). The CDR3 loop reads CASSLGGQEQFF. CDR3 nucleotides: TGTGCCAGCAGCTTAGGAGGACAGGAGCAGTTCTTC.

The rearrangement joins TRBV6-4 to TRBJ1-1; no definite D call. Germline lookup yields CDR1 MRHNA and CDR2 SNTAGT. Trimming removed 0 bases from V and 2 bases from J, with 7 bases in between. The CDR3 has 14 amino acids. CDR3 nucleotide sequence: TGTGCCAGCAGTGACTCCGTAGGCAACACTGAAGCTTTCTTT. Translating gives CASSDSVGNTEAFF.

This clone was seen once. This rearrangement joins TRBV29-1 to TRBJ2-7; D is perhaps TRBD1 (5 bases). V dropped 1 base and J dropped 0 bases, with 13 bases sitting between them. CDR3 length equals 15 residues. Germline loops: CDR1 SQVTM, CDR2 ANQGSEA. CDR3 residues: CSVEVPGNVSYEQYF. CDR3 nucleotide sequence: TGCAGCGTTGAAGTTCCAGGGAACGTCTCCTACGAGCAGTACTTC.

This sequence joins TRBV15 and TRBJ2-1; perhaps TRBD1 as D (5 bases). V lost 6 bases and J 4 bases, leaving 16 bases between the germline ends. Germline CDR1 is LNHNV and CDR2 is YYDKDF (reference sequence). The CDR3 extends over 15 amino acids. In DNA form, the CDR3 reads TGTGCCACCAGTACAGGCCCCCCTCTTTACAATGAGCAGTTCTTC. This sequence encodes CATSTGPPLYNEQFF.

As for this clone: The sample holds other DNA sequences that translate to the same CDR3. The chain has TRBV28 and TRBJ2-7; D call uncertain. The CDR3 loop spans 12 amino acids. Germline loops: CDR1 MDHEN, CDR2 SYDVKM. The V and J ends lost 3 bases and 4 bases respectively, with 7 bases between them. As DNA, the CDR3 is TGTGCCAGCAGTTTCACAGATTACGAGCAGTACTTC. Encoded protein: CASSFTDYEQYF.

CDR3 region: CAHGRGAFF. The CDR3 bases are TGTGCCCATGGCAGGGGTGCTTTCTTT. V and J are TRBV7-2 and TRBJ1-1, with a possible D match to TRBD1 (6 bases). V was clipped by 11 bases and J by 11 bases, with 12 bases between them. Germline V gene sequence: CDR1 SGHTA, CDR2 FQGNSA. The CDR3 covers 9 residues.

The chain joins TRBV5-5 to TRBJ1-5, with TRBD1 matching 8 bases. Unmatched junction bases numbered 5, after V lost 5 bases and J lost 1 base. The length of the CDR3 is 15 residues. Germline CDR1 reads SGHKS; CDR2 reads YYEKEE (reference sequence). The CDR3 DNA follows: TGTGCCAGCAGAATCGACAGGGGAAGCAATCAGCCCCAGCATTTT. Translation: CASRIDRGSNQPQHF. Variable domain in full (rest from reference TRBV5-5 and TRBJ1-5): DAGVTQSPTHLIKTRGQQVTLRCSPISGHKSVSWYQQVLGQGPQFIFQYYEKEERGRGNFPDRFSARQFPNYSSELNVNALLLGDSALYLCASRIDRGSNQPQHFGDGTRLSIL.

The J gene is TRBJ2-7, the V gene TRBV18; a possible D gene is TRBD1 (6 bases). Germline loops: CDR1 KGHSH, CDR2 LQKENI. Trimming shortened V by 3 bases and J by 1 base, and 16 bases separated the two germline ends. This CDR3 is 16 amino acids long. CDR3 region: CASSPMDSEGSYEQYF. CDR3 nucleotides: TGTGCCAGCTCACCCATGGACAGCGAAGGATCCTACGAGCAGTACTTC.

The rearrangement uses TRBV19 and TRBJ1-2; D gene unclear. Per the germline V gene, CDR1 is LNHDA and CDR2 is SQIVND (reference sequence). CDR3 length: 15 residues. V gave up 5 bases and J gave up 4 bases, with 17 bases separating them. CDR3 bases: TGTGCCAGTAGTGCCCAGCCAACAAACACCTATGGCTACACCTTC. Amino acid sequence: CASSAQPTNTYGYTF.

This chain joins TRBV11-2 and TRBJ1-1, with TRBD1 as a possible D gene (5 bases). CDR3 length equals 15 residues. Germline CDR1 and CDR2: SGHAT and FQNNGV. V lost 0 bases to trimming and J lost 2 bases, with 10 bases between them. For the CDR3, the DNA is TGTGCCAGCAGCTTAGATCCGGGGCCTAACACTGAAGCTTTCTTT. Translating gives CASSLDPGPNTEAFF. The full variable domain, with the rest looked up from reference TRBV11-2 and TRBJ1-1, is EAGVAQSPRYKIIEKRQSVAFWCNPISGHATLYWYQQILGQGPKLLIQFQNNGVVDDSQLPKDRFSAERLKGVDSTLKIQPAKLEDSAVYLCASSLDPGPNTEAFFGQGTRLTVV.

The chain combines TRBV11-2 with TRBJ2-7, with D maybe TRBD2 (7 bases). V dropped 2 bases and J dropped 4 bases, with 12 bases sitting between them. The length of the CDR3 is 14 residues. Per the germline V gene, CDR1 is SGHAT and CDR2 is FQNNGV. This CDR3 is CASSLRGALYEQYF. CDR3 coding DNA: TGTGCCAGCAGCTTACGGGGGGCGCTATACGAGCAGTACTTC.

The chain's CDR3 is CASSPLDRATEAFF. For the CDR3, the DNA is TGTGCCAGCAGTCCCCTGGACAGGGCCACTGAAGCTTTCTTT. J is TRBJ1-1 and V is TRBV27, with 8 bases that match TRBD1. Germline loops: CDR1 MNHEY, CDR2 SMNVEV (reference sequence). This CDR3 region has 14 residues. The V and J ends lost 5 bases and 4 bases, in that order; junction bases with no gene match: 6.

This chain joins TRBV7-9 and TRBJ2-7; the match to TRBD2 covers 9 bases. The CDR3 runs to 17 residues. Germline V gene data show CDR1 as SEHNR and CDR2 as FQNEAQ (reference sequence). Germline trimming cut 1 base from V and 6 bases from J; bases unmatched to any gene: 13. CDR3 nucleotides: TGTGCCAGCAGCTTAGTTTCGCGGGAGGGCCCTTTCCTCGAGCAGTACTTC. Encoded protein: CASSLVSREGPFLEQYF.

V gene TRBV6-1 combines with J gene TRBJ1-5; perhaps TRBD1 as D (5 bases). Germline-derived CDR1 and CDR2 are MNHNS and SASEGT. The CDR3 runs to 13 residues. Trimming removed 6 bases from V and 3 bases from J, with 9 bases in between. The CDR3 reads CASRGGFNQPQHF. The CDR3 nucleotides are TGTGCCAGCAGGGGGGGATTCAATCAGCCCCAGCATTTT.